This T cell receptor beta chain was recorded in a study of control samples from healthy donors and cancer patients. The V gene lost 2 bases and the J gene lost 0 bases, with 10 bases spanning the gap. CDR3 length: 15 residues. Germline values: CDR1 WSHSY, CDR2 SAAADI. Measured with immunoSEQ multiplex PCR; TCRdb has only the in-frame clones, and not every one. The sample lists 85,000 to 95,000 clones, about nine tenths occurring once. Sequencing was performed on blood. The clonotype originates from a woman in her 30s in good health. This sequence joins TRBV10-2 and TRBJ1-2; D not resolved. This CDR3 reads CASSELQLANYGYTF. The CDR3 region has the DNA TGCGCCAGCAGTGAGCTCCAGCTGGCTAACTATGGCTACACCTTC.